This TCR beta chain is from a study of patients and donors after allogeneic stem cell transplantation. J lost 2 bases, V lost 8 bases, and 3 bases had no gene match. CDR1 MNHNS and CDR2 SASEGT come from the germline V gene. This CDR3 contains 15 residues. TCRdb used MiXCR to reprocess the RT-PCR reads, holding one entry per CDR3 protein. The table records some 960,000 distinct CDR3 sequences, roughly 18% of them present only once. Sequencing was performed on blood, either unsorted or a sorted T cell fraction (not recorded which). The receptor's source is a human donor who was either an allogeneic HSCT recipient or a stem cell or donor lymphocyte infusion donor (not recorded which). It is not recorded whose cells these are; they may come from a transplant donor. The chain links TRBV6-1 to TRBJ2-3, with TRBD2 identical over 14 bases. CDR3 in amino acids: CASRLAGGFTDTQYF. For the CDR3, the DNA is TGTGCCAGCCGACTAGCGGGGGGGTTCACAGATACGCAGTATTTT.